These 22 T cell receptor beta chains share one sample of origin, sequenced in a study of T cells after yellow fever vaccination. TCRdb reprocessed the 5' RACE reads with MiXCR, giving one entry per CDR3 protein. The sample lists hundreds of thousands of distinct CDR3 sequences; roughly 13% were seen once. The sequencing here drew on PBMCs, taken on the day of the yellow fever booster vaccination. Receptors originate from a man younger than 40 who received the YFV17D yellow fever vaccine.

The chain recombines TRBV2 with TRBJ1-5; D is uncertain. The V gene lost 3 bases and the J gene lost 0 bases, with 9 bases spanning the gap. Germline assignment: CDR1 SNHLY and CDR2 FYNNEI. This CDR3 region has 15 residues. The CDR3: CASSDAEDSNQPQHF. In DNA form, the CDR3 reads TGTGCCAGCAGTGACGCCGAAGATAGCAATCAGCCCCAGCATTTT.

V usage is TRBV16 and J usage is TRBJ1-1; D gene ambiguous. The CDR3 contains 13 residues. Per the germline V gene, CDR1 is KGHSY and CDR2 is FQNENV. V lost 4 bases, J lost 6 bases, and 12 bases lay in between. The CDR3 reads CASSRDTLAEAFF. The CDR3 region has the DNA TGTGCCAGCAGCCGGGATACCCTCGCTGAAGCTTTCTTT.

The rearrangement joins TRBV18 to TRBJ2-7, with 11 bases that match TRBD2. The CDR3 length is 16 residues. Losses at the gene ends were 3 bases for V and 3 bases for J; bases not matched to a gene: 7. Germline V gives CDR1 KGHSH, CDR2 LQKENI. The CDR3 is CASSPIVTSGIYEQYF. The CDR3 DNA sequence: TGTGCCAGCTCACCGATAGTGACTAGCGGGATCTACGAGCAGTACTTC.

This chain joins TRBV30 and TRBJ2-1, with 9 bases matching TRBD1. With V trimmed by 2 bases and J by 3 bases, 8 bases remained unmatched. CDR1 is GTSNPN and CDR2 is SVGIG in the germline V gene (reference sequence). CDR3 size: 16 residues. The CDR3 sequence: CAWSIYPGQGYNEQFF. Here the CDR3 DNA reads TGTGCCTGGAGTATATACCCGGGACAGGGCTACAATGAGCAGTTCTTC.

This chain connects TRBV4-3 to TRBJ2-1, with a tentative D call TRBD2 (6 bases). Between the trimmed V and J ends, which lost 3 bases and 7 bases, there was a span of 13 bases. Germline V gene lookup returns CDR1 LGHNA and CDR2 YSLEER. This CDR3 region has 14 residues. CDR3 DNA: TGCGCCAGCAGCCAGGGAACCGCGGGGAATGAGCAGTTCTTC. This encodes CASSQGTAGNEQFF.

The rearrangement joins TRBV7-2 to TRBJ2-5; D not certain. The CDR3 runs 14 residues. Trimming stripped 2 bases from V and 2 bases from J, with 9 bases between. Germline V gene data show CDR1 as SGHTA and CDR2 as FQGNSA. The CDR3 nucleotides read TGTGCCAGCAGCTTACTGGCGCCGCAAGAGACCCAGTACTTC. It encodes CASSLLAPQETQYF.

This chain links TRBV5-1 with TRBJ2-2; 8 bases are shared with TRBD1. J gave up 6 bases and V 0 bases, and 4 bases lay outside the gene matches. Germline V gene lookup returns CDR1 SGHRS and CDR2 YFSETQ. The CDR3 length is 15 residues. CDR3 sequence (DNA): TGCGCCAGCAGCTTGGGGCAGGGGGCCGCCGGGGAGCTGTTTTTT. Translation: CASSLGQGAAGELFF. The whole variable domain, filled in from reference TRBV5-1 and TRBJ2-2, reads KAGVTQTPRYLIKTRGQQVTLSCSPISGHRSVSWYQQTPGQGLQFLFEYFSETQRNKGNFPGRFSGRQFSNSRSEMNVSTLELGDSALYLCASSLGQGAAGELFFGEGSRLTVL.

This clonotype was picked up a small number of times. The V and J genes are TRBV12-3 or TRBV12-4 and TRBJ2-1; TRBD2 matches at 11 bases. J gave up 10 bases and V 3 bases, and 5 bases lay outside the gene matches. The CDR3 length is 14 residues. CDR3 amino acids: CASSFPGTSGEQFF. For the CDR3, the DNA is TGTGCCAGCAGTTTTCCCGGGACTAGCGGAGAGCAGTTCTTC.

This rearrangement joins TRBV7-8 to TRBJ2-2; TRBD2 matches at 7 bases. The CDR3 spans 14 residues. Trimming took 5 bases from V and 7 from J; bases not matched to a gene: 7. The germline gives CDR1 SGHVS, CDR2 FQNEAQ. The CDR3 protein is CASSKLAISGELFF. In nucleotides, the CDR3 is TGTGCCAGCAGCAAACTAGCGATCAGCGGGGAGCTGTTTTTT.

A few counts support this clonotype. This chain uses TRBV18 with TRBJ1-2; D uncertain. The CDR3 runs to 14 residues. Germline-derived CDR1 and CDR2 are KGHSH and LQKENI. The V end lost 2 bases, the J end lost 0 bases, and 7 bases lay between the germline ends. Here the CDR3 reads CASSPDKTNYGYTF. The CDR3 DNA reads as TGTGCCAGCTCACCAGACAAAACTAACTATGGCTACACCTTC. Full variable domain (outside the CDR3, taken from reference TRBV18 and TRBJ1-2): NAGVMQNPRHLVRRRGQEARLRCSPMKGHSHVYWYRQLPEEGLKFMVYLQKENIIDESGMPKERFSAEFPKEGPSILRIQQVVRGDSAAYFCASSPDKTNYGYTFGSGTRLTVV.

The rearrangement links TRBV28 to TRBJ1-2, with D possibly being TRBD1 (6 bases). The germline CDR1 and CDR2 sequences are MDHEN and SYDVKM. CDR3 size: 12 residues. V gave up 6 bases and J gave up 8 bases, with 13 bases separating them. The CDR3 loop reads CASREQGGGYTF. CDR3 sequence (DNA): TGTGCCAGCAGGGAACAGGGAGGCGGCTACACCTTC.

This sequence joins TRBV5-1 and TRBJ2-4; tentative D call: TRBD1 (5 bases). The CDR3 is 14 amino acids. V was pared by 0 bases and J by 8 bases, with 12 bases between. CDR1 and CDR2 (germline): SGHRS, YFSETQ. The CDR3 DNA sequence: TGCGCCAGCAGCTTGGAGTCAGGGTCGGACATTCAGTACTTC. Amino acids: CASSLESGSDIQYF.

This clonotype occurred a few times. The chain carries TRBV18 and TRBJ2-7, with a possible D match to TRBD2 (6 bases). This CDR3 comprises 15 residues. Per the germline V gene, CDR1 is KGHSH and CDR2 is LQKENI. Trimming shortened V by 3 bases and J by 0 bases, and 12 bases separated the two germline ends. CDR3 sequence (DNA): TGTGCCAGCTCACCGGCGGGACGGCCCTCCTACGAGCAGTACTTC. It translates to CASSPAGRPSYEQYF.

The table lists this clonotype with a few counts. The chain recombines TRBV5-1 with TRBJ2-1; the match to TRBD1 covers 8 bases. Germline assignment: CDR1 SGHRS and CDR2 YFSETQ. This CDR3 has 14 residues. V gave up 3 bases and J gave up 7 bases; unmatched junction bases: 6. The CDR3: CASSSRQGTNEQFF. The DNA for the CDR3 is TGCGCCAGCAGCTCCCGACAGGGGACGAATGAGCAGTTCTTC. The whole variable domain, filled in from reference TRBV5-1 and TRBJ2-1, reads KAGVTQTPRYLIKTRGQQVTLSCSPISGHRSVSWYQQTPGQGLQFLFEYFSETQRNKGNFPGRFSGRQFSNSRSEMNVSTLELGDSALYLCASSSRQGTNEQFFGPGTRLTVL.

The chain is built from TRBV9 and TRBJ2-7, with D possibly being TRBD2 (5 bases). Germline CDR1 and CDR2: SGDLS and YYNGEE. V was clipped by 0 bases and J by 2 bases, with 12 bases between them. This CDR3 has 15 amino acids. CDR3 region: CASSVDGSAAYEQYF. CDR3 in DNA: TGTGCCAGCAGCGTAGATGGTAGCGCAGCCTACGAGCAGTACTTC.

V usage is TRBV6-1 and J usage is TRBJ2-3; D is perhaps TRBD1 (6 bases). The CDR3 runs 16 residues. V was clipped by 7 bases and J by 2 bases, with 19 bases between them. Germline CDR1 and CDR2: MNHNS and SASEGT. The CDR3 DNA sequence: TGTGCCAGCAAAATGGGGTGGCAGGGGCCCACAGATACGCAGTATTTT. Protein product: CASKMGWQGPTDTQYF.

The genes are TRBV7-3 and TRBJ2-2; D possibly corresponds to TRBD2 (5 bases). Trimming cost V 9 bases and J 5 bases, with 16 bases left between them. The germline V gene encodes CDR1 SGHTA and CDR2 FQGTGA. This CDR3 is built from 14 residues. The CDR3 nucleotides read TGTGCCAGTCGTACCGGAGGACGAACCGGGGAGCTGTTTTTT. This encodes CASRTGGRTGELFF.

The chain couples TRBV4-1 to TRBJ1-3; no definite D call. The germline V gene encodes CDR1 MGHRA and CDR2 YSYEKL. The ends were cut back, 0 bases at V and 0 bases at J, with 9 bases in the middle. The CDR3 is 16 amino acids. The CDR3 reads CASSQDVGNSGNTIYF. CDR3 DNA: TGCGCCAGCAGCCAAGACGTGGGTAACTCTGGAAACACCATATATTTT.

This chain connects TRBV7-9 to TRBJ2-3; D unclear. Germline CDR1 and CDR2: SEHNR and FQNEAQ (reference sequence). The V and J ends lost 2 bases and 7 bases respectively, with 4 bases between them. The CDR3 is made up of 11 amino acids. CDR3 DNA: TGTGCCAGCAGCTTACCGAATACGCAGTATTTT. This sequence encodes CASSLPNTQYF. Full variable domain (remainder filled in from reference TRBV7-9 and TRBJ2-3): DTGVSQNPRHKITKRGQNVTFRCDPISEHNRLYWYRQTLGQGPEFLTYFQNEAQLEKSRLLSDRFSAERPKGSFSTLEIQRTEQGDSAMYLCASSLPNTQYFGPGTRLTVL.

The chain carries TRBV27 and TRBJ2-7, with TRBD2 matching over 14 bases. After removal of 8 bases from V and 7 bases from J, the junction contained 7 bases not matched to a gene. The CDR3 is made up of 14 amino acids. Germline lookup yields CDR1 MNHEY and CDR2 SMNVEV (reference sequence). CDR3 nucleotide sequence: TGTGCCAGCTGGGGACTAGCGGGAGTAGGGGAGCAGTACTTC. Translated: CASWGLAGVGEQYF.

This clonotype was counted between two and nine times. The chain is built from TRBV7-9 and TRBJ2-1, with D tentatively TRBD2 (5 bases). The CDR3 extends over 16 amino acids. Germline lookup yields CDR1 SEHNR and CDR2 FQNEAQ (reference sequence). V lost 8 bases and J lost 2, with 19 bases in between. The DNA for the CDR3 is TGTGCCAGCTTCGAAAAAACGGGGAACCCCTACAATGAGCAGTTCTTC. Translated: CASFEKTGNPYNEQFF. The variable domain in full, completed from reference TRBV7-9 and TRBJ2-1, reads DTGVSQNPRHKITKRGQNVTFRCDPISEHNRLYWYRQTLGQGPEFLTYFQNEAQLEKSRLLSDRFSAERPKGSFSTLEIQRTEQGDSAMYLCASFEKTGNPYNEQFFGPGTRLTVL.

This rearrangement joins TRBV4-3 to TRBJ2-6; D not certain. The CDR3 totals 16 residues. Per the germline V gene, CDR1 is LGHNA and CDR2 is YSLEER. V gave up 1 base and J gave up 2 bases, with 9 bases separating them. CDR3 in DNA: TGCGCCAGCAGCCAAGGTGCAAGCCCTGGGGCCAACGTCCTGACTTTC. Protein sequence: CASSQGASPGANVLTF.